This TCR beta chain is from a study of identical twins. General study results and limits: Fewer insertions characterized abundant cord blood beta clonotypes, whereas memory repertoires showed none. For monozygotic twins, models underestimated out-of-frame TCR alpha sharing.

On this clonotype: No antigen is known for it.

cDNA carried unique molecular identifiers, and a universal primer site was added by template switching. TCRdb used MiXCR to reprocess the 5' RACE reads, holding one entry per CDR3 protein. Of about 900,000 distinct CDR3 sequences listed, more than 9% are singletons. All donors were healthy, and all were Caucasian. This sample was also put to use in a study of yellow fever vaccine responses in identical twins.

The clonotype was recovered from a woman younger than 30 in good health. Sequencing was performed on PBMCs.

This chain's CDR3 is CASSHRPSTDTQYF. The CDR3 region has the DNA TGTGCCAGCAGTCACAGGCCTAGCACAGATACGCAGTATTTT. V is TRBV4-2 and J is TRBJ2-3; D may be TRBD1 (5 bases). CDR1 is LGHNA and CDR2 is YNFKEQ in the germline V gene. Trimming removed 6 bases from V and 0 bases from J, with 10 bases in between. This CDR3 contains 14 residues.